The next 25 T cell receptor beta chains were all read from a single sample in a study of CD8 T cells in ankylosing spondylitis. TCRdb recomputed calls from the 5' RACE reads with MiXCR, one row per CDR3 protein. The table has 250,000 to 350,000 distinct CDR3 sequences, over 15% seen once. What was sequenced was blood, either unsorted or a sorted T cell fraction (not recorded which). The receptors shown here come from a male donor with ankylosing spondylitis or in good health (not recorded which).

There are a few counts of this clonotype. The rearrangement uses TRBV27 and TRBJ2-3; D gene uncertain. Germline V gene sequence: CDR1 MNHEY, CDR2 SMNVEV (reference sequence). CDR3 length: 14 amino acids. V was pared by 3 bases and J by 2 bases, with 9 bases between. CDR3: CASSFGYPTDTQYF. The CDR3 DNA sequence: TGTGCCAGCAGTTTCGGCTACCCCACAGATACGCAGTATTTT.

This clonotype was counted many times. The CDR3 bases are TGCAGTGCTAGAGGTCCAAGCTCCTACAATGAGCAGTTCTTC. Its protein product is CSARGPSSYNEQFF. This chain links TRBV20-1 with TRBJ2-1; D is ambiguous. V lost 1 base to trimming and J lost 0 bases, with 7 bases between them. CDR1 is DFQATT, CDR2 SNEGSKA, per germline (reference sequence). The CDR3 covers 14 residues.

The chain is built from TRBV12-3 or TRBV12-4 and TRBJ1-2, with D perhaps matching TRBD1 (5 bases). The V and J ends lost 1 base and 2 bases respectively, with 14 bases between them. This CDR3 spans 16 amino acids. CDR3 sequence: CASSLEYMGGNYGYTF. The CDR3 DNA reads TGTGCCAGCAGTTTAGAGTACATGGGGGGGAACTATGGCTACACCTTC.

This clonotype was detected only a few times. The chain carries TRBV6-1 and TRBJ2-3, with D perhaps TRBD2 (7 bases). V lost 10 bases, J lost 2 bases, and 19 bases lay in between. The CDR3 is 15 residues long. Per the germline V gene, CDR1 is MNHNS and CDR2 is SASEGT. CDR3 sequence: CATRIEGGDTDTQYF. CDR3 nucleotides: TGTGCCACCAGAATCGAAGGGGGGGACACAGATACGCAGTATTTT.

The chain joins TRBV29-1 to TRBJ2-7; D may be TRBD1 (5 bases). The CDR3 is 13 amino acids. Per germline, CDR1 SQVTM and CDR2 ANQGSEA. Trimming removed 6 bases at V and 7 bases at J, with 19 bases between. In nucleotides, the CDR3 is TGCAGCGTATACACAGGATCCTCCGGGGAGCAGTACGTC. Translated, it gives CSVYTGSSGEQYV.

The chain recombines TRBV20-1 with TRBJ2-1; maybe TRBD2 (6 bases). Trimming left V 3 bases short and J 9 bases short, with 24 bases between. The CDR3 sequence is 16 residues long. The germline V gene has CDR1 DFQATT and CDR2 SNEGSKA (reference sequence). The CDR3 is CSASLQPGLPVGEQFF. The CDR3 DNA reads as TGCAGTGCTAGCCTGCAGCCGGGACTTCCAGTCGGTGAGCAGTTCTTC.

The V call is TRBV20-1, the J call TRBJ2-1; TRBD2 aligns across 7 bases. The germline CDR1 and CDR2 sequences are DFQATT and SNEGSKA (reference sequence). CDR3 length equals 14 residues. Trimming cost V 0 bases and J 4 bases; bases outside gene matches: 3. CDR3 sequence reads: CSAREASGYNEQFF. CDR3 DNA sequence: TGCAGTGCTAGAGAAGCTAGCGGTTACAATGAGCAGTTCTTC.

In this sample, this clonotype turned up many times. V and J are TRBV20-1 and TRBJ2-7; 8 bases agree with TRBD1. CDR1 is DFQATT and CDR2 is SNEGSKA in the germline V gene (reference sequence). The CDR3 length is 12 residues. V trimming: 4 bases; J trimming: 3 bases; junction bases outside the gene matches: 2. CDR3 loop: CSATDRGYEQYV. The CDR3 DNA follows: TGCAGTGCTACCGACAGGGGCTACGAGCAGTACGTC.

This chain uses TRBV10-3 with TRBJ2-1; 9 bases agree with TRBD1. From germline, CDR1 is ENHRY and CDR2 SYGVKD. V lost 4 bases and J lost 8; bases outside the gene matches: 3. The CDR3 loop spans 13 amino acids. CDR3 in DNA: TGTGCCATCAGTGGAACAGGGGGCTATGAGCAGTTCTTC. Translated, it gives CAISGTGGYEQFF.

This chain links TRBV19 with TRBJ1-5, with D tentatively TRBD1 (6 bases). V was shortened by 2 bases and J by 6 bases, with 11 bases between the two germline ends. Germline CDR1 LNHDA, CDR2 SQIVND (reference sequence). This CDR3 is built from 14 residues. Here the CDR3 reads CASSIWGASQPQHF. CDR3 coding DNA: TGTGCCAGTAGTATATGGGGGGCCAGTCAGCCCCAGCATTTT.

The CDR3 is CASSPTTALNEKLFF. The CDR3 DNA reads as TGTGCCAGCAGCCCAACGACAGCCTTAAATGAAAAACTGTTTTTT. The chain joins TRBV9 to TRBJ1-4; D perhaps matches TRBD1 (5 bases). Germline values: CDR1 SGDLS, CDR2 YYNGEE. This CDR3 has 15 residues. V was clipped by 4 bases and J by 5 bases, with 15 bases between them.

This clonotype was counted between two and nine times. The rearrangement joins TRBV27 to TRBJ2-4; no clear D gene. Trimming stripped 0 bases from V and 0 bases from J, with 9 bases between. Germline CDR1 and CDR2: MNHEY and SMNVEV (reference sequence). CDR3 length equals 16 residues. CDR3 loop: CASSLSGMVAKNIQYF. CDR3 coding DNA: TGTGCCAGCAGTTTATCAGGAATGGTAGCCAAAAACATTCAGTACTTC.

CDR3 residues: CSAKGGTSDQPQHF. CDR3 bases: TGCAGTGCTAAAGGGGGGACAAGCGATCAGCCCCAGCATTTT. The genes are TRBV20-1 and TRBJ1-5; D is perhaps TRBD1 (6 bases). The CDR3 is made up of 14 amino acids. V gave up 4 bases and J gave up 5 bases, with 15 bases separating them. Germline CDR1 is DFQATT and CDR2 is SNEGSKA (reference sequence).

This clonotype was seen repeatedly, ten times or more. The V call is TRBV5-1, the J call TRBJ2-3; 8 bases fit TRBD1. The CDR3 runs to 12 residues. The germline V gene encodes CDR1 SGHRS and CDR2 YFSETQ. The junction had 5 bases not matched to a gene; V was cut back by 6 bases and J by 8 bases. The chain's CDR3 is CASTRDRGTQYF. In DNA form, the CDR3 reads TGCGCCAGCACTCGCGACAGGGGTACGCAGTATTTT.

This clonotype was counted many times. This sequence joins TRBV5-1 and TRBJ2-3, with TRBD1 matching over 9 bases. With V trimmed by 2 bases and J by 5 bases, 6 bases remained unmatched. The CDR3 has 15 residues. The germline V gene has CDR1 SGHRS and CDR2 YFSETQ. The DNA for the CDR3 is TGCGCCAGCAGCTTCGGGACAGGGACACGAGATACGCAGTATTTT. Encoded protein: CASSFGTGTRDTQYF. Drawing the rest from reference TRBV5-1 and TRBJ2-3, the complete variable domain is KAGVTQTPRYLIKTRGQQVTLSCSPISGHRSVSWYQQTPGQGLQFLFEYFSETQRNKGNFPGRFSGRQFSNSRSEMNVSTLELGDSALYLCASSFGTGTRDTQYFGPGTRLTVL.

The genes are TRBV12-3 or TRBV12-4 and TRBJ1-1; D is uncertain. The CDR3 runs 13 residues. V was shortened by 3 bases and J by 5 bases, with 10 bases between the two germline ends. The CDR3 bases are TGTGCCAGCAGTTTGGTGGATGATACTGAAGCTTTCTTT. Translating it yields CASSLVDDTEAFF.

CDR3 in amino acids: CSAPPPTTGKNIQYF. Here the CDR3 DNA reads TGCAGTGCCCCTCCCCCCACGACAGGGAAAAACATTCAGTACTTC. V is TRBV20-1 and J is TRBJ2-4; 7 nucleotides match TRBD1. V dropped 6 bases and J dropped 4; count of bases not matched to a gene: 12. The CDR3 contains 15 residues. Germline CDR1 reads DFQATT; CDR2 reads SNEGSKA (reference sequence).

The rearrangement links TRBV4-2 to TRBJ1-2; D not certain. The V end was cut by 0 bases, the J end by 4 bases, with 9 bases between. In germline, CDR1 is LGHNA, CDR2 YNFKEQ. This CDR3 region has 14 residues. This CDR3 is CASSQDHTPYGYTF. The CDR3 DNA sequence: TGTGCCAGCAGCCAAGATCACACACCCTATGGCTACACCTTC.

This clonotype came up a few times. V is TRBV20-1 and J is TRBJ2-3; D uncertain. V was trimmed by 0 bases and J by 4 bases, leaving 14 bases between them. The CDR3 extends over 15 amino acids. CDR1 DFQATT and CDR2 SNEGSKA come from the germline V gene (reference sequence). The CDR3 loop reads CSARDWTGAPDTQYF. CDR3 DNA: TGCAGTGCTAGAGATTGGACCGGAGCCCCAGATACGCAGTATTTT.

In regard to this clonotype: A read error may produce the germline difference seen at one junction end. The CDR3 sequence is CVSSSPLYNEQFF. CDR3 DNA: TGTGTCAGCAGCTCGCCCCTTTACAATGAGCAGTTCTTC. This sequence joins TRBV7-3 and TRBJ2-1; D is unclear. This CDR3 is built from 13 residues. The germline V gene encodes CDR1 SGHTA and CDR2 FQGTGA.

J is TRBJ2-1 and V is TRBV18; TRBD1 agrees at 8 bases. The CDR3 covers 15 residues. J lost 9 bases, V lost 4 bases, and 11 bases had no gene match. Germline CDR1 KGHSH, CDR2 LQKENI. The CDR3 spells CASSQDRGPIGEQFF. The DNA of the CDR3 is TGTGCCAGCTCACAAGACAGGGGACCCATCGGTGAGCAGTTCTTC.

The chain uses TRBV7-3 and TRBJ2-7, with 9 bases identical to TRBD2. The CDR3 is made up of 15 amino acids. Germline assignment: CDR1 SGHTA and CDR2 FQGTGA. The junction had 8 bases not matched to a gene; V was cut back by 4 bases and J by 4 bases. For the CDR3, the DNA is TGTGCCAGCAGCTCCTTTAGCGGGAGAGAATACGAGCAGTACGTC. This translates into CASSSFSGREYEQYV.

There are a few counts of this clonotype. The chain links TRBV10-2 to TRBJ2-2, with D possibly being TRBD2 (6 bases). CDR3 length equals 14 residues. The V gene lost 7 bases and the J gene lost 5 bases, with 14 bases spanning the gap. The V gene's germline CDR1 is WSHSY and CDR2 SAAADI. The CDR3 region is CASKMTRGTGELFF. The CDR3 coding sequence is TGCGCCAGCAAAATGACTAGAGGTACCGGGGAGCTGTTTTTT.

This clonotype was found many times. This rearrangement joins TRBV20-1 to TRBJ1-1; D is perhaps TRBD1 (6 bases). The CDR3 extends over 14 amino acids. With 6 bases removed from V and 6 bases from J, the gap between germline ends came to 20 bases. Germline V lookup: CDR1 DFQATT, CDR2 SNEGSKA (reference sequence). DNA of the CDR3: TGCAGTGCCCCACCGGGGAGGGGGATCGCTGAAGCTTTCTTT. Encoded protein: CSAPPGRGIAEAFF.

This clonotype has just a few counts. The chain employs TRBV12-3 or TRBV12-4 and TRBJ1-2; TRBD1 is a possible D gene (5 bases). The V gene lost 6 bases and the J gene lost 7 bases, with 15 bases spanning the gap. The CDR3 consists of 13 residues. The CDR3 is CASRGPGEAGYTF. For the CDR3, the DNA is TGTGCCAGCAGGGGCCCGGGGGAGGCTGGCTACACCTTC.